The following is a T cell receptor (beta chain) sequence with its context. Antigen specificity is unknown. CDR1 and CDR2 (germline): SGHRS, YFSETQ. After removal of 0 bases from V and 4 bases from J, the junction contained 8 bases not matched to a gene. CDR3 length: 16 residues. The source of the sample is a study of beta chain features in type 1 diabetes. Study-wide points: Shortening that was moderate but significant affected the TCRB CDR3s of Type 1 diabetes patients in all four CD4+ subsets.

Sequenced material consisted of expressed TCRB transcripts (all of the isolated RNA was reverse transcribed). Profiled with immunoSEQ multiplex PCR; TCRdb holds only in-frame clones, not every one. The data show 400,000 or so clones, 10% to 15% seen once. This chain joins TRBV5-1 and TRBJ2-5, with 8 bases aligning to TRBD2. The source material was naive CD4+ T cells from blood. This sequence originates from a woman aged 18-30 years with type 1 diabetes. The CDR3 region is CASSLGLAIPPETQYF. The CDR3, as DNA: TGCGCCAGCAGCTTGGGACTAGCGATCCCCCCAGAGACCCAGTACTTC.